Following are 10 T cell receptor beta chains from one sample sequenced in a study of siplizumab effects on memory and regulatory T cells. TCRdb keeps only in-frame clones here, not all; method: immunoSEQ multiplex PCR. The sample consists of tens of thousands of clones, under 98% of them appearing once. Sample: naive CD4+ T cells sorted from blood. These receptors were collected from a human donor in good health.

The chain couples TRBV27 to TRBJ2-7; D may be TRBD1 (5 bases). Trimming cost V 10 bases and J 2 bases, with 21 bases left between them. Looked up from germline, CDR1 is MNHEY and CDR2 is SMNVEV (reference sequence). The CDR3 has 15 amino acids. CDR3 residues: CATHGATRGPYEQYF. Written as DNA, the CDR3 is TGTGCCACCCACGGAGCGACAAGGGGTCCCTACGAGCAGTACTTC.

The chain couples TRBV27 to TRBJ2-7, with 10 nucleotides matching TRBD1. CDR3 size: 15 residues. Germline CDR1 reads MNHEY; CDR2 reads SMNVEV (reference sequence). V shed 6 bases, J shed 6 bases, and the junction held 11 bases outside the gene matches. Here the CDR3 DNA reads TGTGCCAGCAGACCAAACCGACAGGGGGCTAGCGAGCAGTACTTC. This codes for CASRPNRQGASEQYF.

The CDR3 nucleotides are TGTGCCAGCAGCTCAGGAGGGGGTCTCGGTGGCTACACCTTC. Translated, it gives CASSSGGGLGGYTF. The genes are TRBV7-9 and TRBJ1-2; D perhaps matches TRBD1 (6 bases). The length of the CDR3 is 14 residues. The germline V gene encodes CDR1 SEHNR and CDR2 FQNEAQ (reference sequence). The V end lost 4 bases, the J end lost 7 bases, and 16 bases lay between the germline ends.

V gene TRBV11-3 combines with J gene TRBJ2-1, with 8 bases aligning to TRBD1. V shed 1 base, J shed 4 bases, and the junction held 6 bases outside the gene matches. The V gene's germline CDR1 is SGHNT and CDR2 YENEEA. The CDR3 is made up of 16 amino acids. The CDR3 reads CASSLGGRTGYNEQFF. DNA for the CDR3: TGTGCCAGCAGCTTAGGGGGTCGGACAGGGTACAATGAGCAGTTCTTC.

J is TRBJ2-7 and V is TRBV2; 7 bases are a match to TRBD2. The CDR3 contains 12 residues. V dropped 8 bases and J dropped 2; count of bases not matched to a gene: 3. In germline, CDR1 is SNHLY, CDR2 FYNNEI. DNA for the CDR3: TGTGCCAGCGGGGGAGGGACCTACGAGCAGTACTTC. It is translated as CASGGGTYEQYF.

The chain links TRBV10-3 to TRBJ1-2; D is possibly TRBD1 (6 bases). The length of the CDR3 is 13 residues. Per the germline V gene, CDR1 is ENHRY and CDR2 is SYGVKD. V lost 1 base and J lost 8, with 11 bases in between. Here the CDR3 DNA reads TGTGCCATCAGTGAGTACACAGGGCAGGGCTACACCTTC. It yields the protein CAISEYTGQGYTF.

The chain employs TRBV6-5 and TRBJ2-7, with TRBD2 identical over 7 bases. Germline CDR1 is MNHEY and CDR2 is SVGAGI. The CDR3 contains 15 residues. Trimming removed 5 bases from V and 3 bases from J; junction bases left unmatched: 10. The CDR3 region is CASSPSGGAIYEQYF. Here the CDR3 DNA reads TGTGCCAGCAGTCCGTCGGGGGGAGCGATCTACGAGCAGTACTTC.

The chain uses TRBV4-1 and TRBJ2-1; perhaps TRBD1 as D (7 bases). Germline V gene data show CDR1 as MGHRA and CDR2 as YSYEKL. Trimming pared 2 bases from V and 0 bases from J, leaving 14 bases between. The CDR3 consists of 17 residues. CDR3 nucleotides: TGCGCCAGCAGCCAAATCGCAGGGGGGAACTCCTACAATGAGCAGTTCTTC. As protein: CASSQIAGGNSYNEQFF.

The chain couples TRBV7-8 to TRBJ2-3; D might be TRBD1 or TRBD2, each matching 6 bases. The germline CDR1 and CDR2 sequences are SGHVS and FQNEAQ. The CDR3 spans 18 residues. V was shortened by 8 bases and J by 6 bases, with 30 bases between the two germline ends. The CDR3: CASGGVLRGDEVSDTQYF. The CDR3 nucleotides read TGTGCCAGCGGCGGCGTACTTAGGGGGGATGAAGTCTCTGATACGCAGTATTTT.

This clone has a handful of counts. CDR3: CASSWSGPYSNQPQHF. The CDR3 coding sequence is TGTGCCAGCAGTTGGTCAGGCCCTTATAGCAATCAGCCCCAGCATTTT. V gene TRBV27 combines with J gene TRBJ1-5; D is unresolved. Germline V gives CDR1 MNHEY, CDR2 SMNVEV (reference sequence). Trimming shortened V by 4 bases and J by 0 bases, and 13 bases separated the two germline ends. The length of the CDR3 is 16 residues.